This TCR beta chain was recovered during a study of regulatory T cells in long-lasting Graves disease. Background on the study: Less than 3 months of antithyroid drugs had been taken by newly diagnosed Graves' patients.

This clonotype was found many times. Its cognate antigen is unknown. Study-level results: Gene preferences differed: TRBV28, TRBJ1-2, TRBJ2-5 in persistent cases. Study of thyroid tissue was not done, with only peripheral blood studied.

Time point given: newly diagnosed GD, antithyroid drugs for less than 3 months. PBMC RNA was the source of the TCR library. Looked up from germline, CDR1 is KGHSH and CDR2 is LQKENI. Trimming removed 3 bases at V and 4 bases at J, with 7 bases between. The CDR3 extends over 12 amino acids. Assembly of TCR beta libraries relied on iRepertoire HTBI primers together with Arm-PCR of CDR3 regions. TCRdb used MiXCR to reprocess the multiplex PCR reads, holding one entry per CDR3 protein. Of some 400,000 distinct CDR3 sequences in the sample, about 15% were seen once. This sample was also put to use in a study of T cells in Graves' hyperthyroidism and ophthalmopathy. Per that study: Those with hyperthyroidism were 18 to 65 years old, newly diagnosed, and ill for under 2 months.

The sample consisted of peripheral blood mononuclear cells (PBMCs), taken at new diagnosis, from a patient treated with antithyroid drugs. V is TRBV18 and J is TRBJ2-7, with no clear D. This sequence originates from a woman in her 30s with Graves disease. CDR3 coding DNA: TGTGCCAGCTCACCCTCCCGTTACGAGCAGTACTTC. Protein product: CASSPSRYEQYF.